The 9 T cell receptor beta chains presented below share a single source sample, sequenced in a study of cytomegalovirus exposure and HLA in healthy donors. Only in-frame clones appear in the TCRdb table, and some are missing; sequencing was by immunoSEQ multiplex PCR. This table has fewer than 200,000 clones, 85% appearing once. The sample taken for sequencing was PBMCs. The receptor set was obtained from a man younger than 35 in good health and CMV-seropositive.

This chain links TRBV28 with TRBJ1-2; maybe TRBD1 (6 bases). Germline assignment: CDR1 MDHEN and CDR2 SYDVKM. This CDR3 spans 15 amino acids. Trimming shortened V by 6 bases and J by 0 bases, and 14 bases separated the two germline ends. The CDR3 reads CASSLARTANYGYTF. The CDR3 bases are TGTGCCAGCAGCCTGGCCCGGACAGCTAACTATGGCTACACCTTC.

The rearrangement uses TRBV27 and TRBJ2-3; 8 bases are a match to TRBD2. Germline V gene lookup returns CDR1 MNHEY and CDR2 SMNVEV (reference sequence). Unmatched junction bases numbered 10, after V lost 1 base and J lost 1 base. The CDR3 runs 18 residues. Here the CDR3 reads CASSLWSPSTSGTDTQYF. In DNA form, the CDR3 reads TGTGCCAGCAGTTTATGGTCCCCATCGACTAGCGGCACAGATACGCAGTATTTT.

The V and J genes are TRBV6-5 and TRBJ2-5; D call uncertain. Germline CDR1 reads MNHEY; CDR2 reads SVGAGI. The CDR3 consists of 13 residues. V lost 4 bases and J lost 0, with 6 bases in between. CDR3 bases: TGTGCCAGCAGTTCAATGTACCAAGAGACCCAGTACTTC. Translation: CASSSMYQETQYF.

V and J are TRBV7-8 and TRBJ1-5; D is unclear. Trimming took off 1 base at V and 4 bases at J, with 8 bases between the two ends. CDR1 is SGHVS, CDR2 FQNEAQ, per germline. The CDR3 has 14 residues. CDR3 residues: CASSLEGGNQPQHF. For the CDR3, the DNA is TGTGCCAGCAGCTTAGAGGGAGGGAATCAGCCCCAGCATTTT.

The gene calls are TRBV6-5 and TRBJ2-7, with a tentative D call TRBD1 (6 bases). This CDR3 is 11 amino acids long. Germline CDR1 and CDR2: MNHEY and SVGAGI. V shed 5 bases and J shed 6 bases, with 8 bases lying between them. CDR3 protein: CASSQGGEQYF. DNA of the CDR3: TGTGCCAGCAGTCAAGGGGGCGAGCAGTACTTC.

This chain links TRBV30 with TRBJ2-1; D unclear. Trimming removed 0 bases at V and 8 bases at J, with 8 bases between. The CDR3 sequence is 12 residues long. Germline V gene lookup returns CDR1 GTSNPN and CDR2 SVGIG (reference sequence). The CDR3 loop is CAWSVSVDEQFF. CDR3 DNA: TGTGCCTGGAGTGTATCCGTCGATGAGCAGTTCTTC.

The rearrangement uses TRBV4-1 and TRBJ2-3, with D possibly matching TRBD1 (7 bases). Germline lookup yields CDR1 MGHRA and CDR2 YSYEKL. This CDR3 has 16 amino acids. Between the trimmed V and J ends, which lost 1 base and 3 bases, there was a span of 14 bases. The CDR3 spells CASSQAEGAWTDTQYF. In DNA form, the CDR3 reads TGCGCCAGCAGCCAAGCGGAGGGGGCATGGACAGATACGCAGTATTTT.

In this sample, this clone turned up a few times. The rearrangement uses TRBV5-4 and TRBJ2-7; a possible D gene is TRBD1 (6 bases). Looked up from germline, CDR1 is SGHNT and CDR2 is YYREEE (reference sequence). Trimming removed 2 bases at V and 5 bases at J, with 11 bases between. This CDR3 comprises 13 residues. The CDR3 region has the DNA TGTGCCAGCAGCTTCCCAGGGGTCAACGAGCAGTACTTC. This translates into CASSFPGVNEQYF.

The rearrangement uses TRBV7-7 and TRBJ2-1; 8 nucleotides align to TRBD2. The trim removed 2 bases at V and 10 bases at J, leaving 13 bases unmatched. Germline V CDR1 and CDR2: SSHAT, FNYEAQ (reference sequence). CDR3 length equals 16 residues. CDR3 bases: TGTGCCAGCAGCTTACTAACGGGAGGGCGCGGAGAGGAGCAGTTCTTC. Its translation is CASSLLTGGRGEEQFF.